The present T cell receptor (beta chain) was sequenced within a study of graft-versus-host responses after intestinal transplantation. Study-level information: Among the recipients, transplants were multivisceral, liver-intestinal, or isolated intestinal.

Germline lookup yields CDR1 MDHEN and CDR2 SYDVKM. The CDR3 has 12 amino acids. The V gene lost 6 bases and the J gene lost 4 bases, with 7 bases spanning the gap. General study points: High graft-versus-host to host-versus-graft T cell clonal ratios marked allografts of patients with graft-donor macrochimerism. Among recipient marrow samples, GvH clones were found; some appeared first in ileum or blood.

Clones were sequenced by immunoSEQ multiplex PCR, and TCRdb holds only the in-frame ones, with some missing. The table records roughly 92,000 clones, roughly nine tenths of them present only once. With regard to this clone: Antigen: not known.

The source of this sequence is a human donor who was the organ donor for an intestinal transplant. The source was unstimulated CD4+ T cells sorted from spleen or lymph node cells, collected before transplant. The chain uses TRBV28 and TRBJ1-5; no clear D. Here the CDR3 DNA reads TGTGCCAGCAGGGGAGGGAATCAGCCCCAGCATTTT. Its protein product is CASRGGNQPQHF.